Shown below are 21 T cell receptor beta chains from a single sample sequenced in a study of T cells in women clearing cervical HPV infection. Here immunoSEQ multiplex PCR was the method, and the copy in TCRdb shows in-frame clones only, minus some. This repertoire includes around 20,000 clones. The sequencing sample was made of blood buffy coat. These receptors were taken from a woman between 18 and 70 years old with a cervical HPV16 infection that either progressed to CIN3+ or cleared (not recorded which).

As regards this clone: The CDR3 end is not reached by the read, which stops 3 residues before it; the germline J gene fills it in. The genes are TRBV20-1 and TRBJ1-1, with a tentative D call TRBD1 (5 bases). CDR1 and CDR2 (germline): DFQATT, SNEGSKA (reference sequence). The CDR3 is 14 residues long. V was trimmed by 3 bases and J by 0 bases, leaving 11 bases between them. CDR3 sequence reads: CSASVRGLNTEAFF. The sequenced CDR3 bases are TGCAGTGCTAGCGTGAGGGGTCTGAACACTGAA.

Of note for this clone: The observed sequence ends 3 residues before the CDR3 terminus, with the missing tail filled in from the germline J gene. J is TRBJ2-1 and V is TRBV4-2; 11 bases align to TRBD2. After removal of 0 bases from V and 9 bases from J, the junction contained 7 bases not matched to a gene. The CDR3 is made up of 16 amino acids. Germline V CDR1 and CDR2: LGHNA, YNFKEQ. The CDR3 sequence is CASSQDRTSGFIEQFF. The sequenced CDR3 bases are TGTGCCAGCAGCCAAGATCGGACTAGCGGGTTTATTGAG.

Comment on this clone: Read sequence stops 3 residues before the CDR3 end, and the germline J gene provides the missing end. The rearrangement uses TRBV29-1 and TRBJ2-1, with TRBD1 matching 10 bases. Germline lookup yields CDR1 SQVTM and CDR2 ANQGSEA. This CDR3 has 16 amino acids. V lost 7 bases and J lost 1; bases outside the gene matches: 10. CDR3 region: CSATKPGQGSYNEQFF. The sequenced part of the CDR3 DNA is TGCAGCGCCACAAAGCCGGGACAGGGGTCCTACAATGAG.

As regards this clone: One end of the junction fails to match germline, which may point to a read error. The read terminates 3 residues ahead of where the CDR3 ends, so the germline J gene completes it. The V call is TRBV7-7, the J call TRBJ1-2, with D unclear. Germline V lookup: CDR1 SSHAT, CDR2 FNYEAQ (reference sequence). The CDR3 contains 13 residues. CDR3 sequence: CASSPGLDYDYTF. CDR3 bases read: TGTGCTAGCAGCCCCGGTCTGGACTACGAC.

A note on this clone: The DNA ends 3 residues before the CDR3 does, and the rest of the CDR3 is filled in from the germline J gene. The J gene is TRBJ2-1, the V gene TRBV7-3; 8 positions agree with TRBD2. The germline V gene has CDR1 SGHTA and CDR2 FQGTGA. V shed 3 bases and J 5 bases; nucleotides not matched to a gene: 6. The CDR3 spans 15 residues. The sequenced part of the CDR3 DNA is TGTGCCAGCAGCTTGTCAGCGGGAGCCAACAATGAG. This sequence encodes CASSLSAGANNE. The full CDR3 is CASSLSAGANNEQFF.

The DNA read from the CDR3 is TGTGCCAGCAGCTTAGTGAAGGGGACAGATACG. This gives the protein CASSLVKGTDT. In full, the CDR3 is CASSLVKGTDTQYF. This sequence joins TRBV7-2 and TRBJ2-3, with D perhaps matching TRBD1 (5 bases). With the read ending 3 residues before the CDR3 end, the germline J gene is used to fill in that end. Trimming cost V 1 base and J 3 bases, with 8 bases left between them. This CDR3 is 14 amino acids long. Germline V gene data show CDR1 as SGHTA and CDR2 as FQGNSA.

With respect to this clone: The sequenced fragment ends 3 residues before the CDR3 boundary, so the rest is inferred from the germline J gene. The V gene is TRBV12-3 or TRBV12-4, the J gene TRBJ2-1, with D possibly TRBD2 on 6 matching bases. V lost 1 base and J lost 0, with 10 bases in between. The CDR3 has 16 residues. The CDR3 DNA, read in part, is TGTGCCAGCAGTTTAGTCCTAGCGAGCTCCTACAATGAG. The encoded protein is CASSLVLASSYNE. In full, the CDR3 is CASSLVLASSYNEQFF.

Comments on this clone: The CDR3 is cut off 3 residues early in the read; its end comes from the germline J gene. This rearrangement joins TRBV29-1 to TRBJ1-2; a weak D match, TRBD1 (5 bases). The CDR3 sequence is 14 residues long. V dropped 4 bases and J dropped 5 bases, with 17 bases sitting between them. Germline loops: CDR1 SQVTM, CDR2 ANQGSEA. CDR3 bases read: TGCAGCGTTGTCCCTCGGCAGGGAGGGTATGGC. It translates to CSVVPRQGGYG. The whole CDR3 sequence is CSVVPRQGGYGYTF.

As for this clone: From the germline J gene comes the end of the CDR3, since the read stops 3 residues before it. V is TRBV7-6 and J is TRBJ2-3; 12 bases are a match to TRBD2. CDR3 length: 16 residues. V was pared by 5 bases and J by 3 bases, with 6 bases of the junction left unmatched. From germline, CDR1 is SGHVS and CDR2 FNYEAQ. The CDR3 is CASSPKTSGSTDTQYF. The DNA read from the CDR3 is TGTGCCAGCAGCCCGAAGACTAGCGGGAGTACAGATACG.

About this clone: The CDR3 end lies 3 residues beyond the end of the read and is filled in from the germline J gene. The chain combines TRBV12-3 or TRBV12-4 with TRBJ1-1; maybe TRBD1 (5 bases). The CDR3 extends over 13 amino acids. V lost 3 bases and J lost 2, with 7 bases in between. The CDR3 protein is CASSLTDNTEAFF. The part of the CDR3 DNA that was read is TGTGCCAGCAGTTTGACAGATAACACTGAA.

As concerns this clone: The observed sequence ends 3 residues before the CDR3 terminus, with the missing tail filled in from the germline J gene. The chain is built from TRBV7-2 and TRBJ1-5, with 9 bases that match TRBD1. The V gene's germline CDR1 is SGHTA and CDR2 FQGNSA. The J segment lost 7 bases and the V segment lost 5 bases, leaving 6 bases of the junction unmatched. The CDR3 spans 14 residues. The sequenced part of the CDR3 DNA is TGTGCCAGCAGCAAGGGGACAGGGTGGCAGCCC. Encoded protein: CASSKGTGWQP. The CDR3 reads in full as CASSKGTGWQPQHF.

A note on this clone: The read halts 3 residues ahead of the CDR3 end, with the missing end drawn from the germline J gene. The V and J genes are TRBV20-1 and TRBJ2-7; 9 bases map to TRBD2. The germline V gene encodes CDR1 DFQATT and CDR2 SNEGSKA (reference sequence). Germline trimming cut 6 bases from V and 4 bases from J; bases unmatched to any gene: 10. CDR3 length: 14 amino acids. This CDR3 reads CSAKKGLAGYEQYF. The CDR3 bases that were read are TGCAGTGCCAAAAAGGGGCTAGCGGGGTACGAG.

Remarks on this clone: Coverage ceases 3 residues before the CDR3 finishes, and the germline J gene fills in the end. The rearrangement links TRBV4-2 to TRBJ2-4, with TRBD1 matching over 8 bases. The CDR3 is 16 amino acids. Germline V gene sequence: CDR1 LGHNA, CDR2 YNFKEQ. Unmatched junction bases numbered 5, after V lost 1 base and J lost 3 bases. The covered CDR3 bases are TGTGCCAGCAGCCAAGCGGACAGGGCGGGCAAAAACATT. It codes for CASSQADRAGKNI. The full-length CDR3 reads as CASSQADRAGKNIQYF.

About this clone: The read terminates 3 residues ahead of where the CDR3 ends, so the germline J gene completes it. This sequence joins TRBV4-2 and TRBJ2-7; no reliable D call. Germline CDR1 reads LGHNA; CDR2 reads YNFKEQ. V shed 2 bases and J shed 0 bases, with 14 bases lying between them. CDR3 size: 16 residues. The CDR3 spells CASSQSPPGGSYEQYF. Partial CDR3 DNA: TGTGCCAGCAGCCAAAGTCCGCCTGGCGGCTCCTACGAG.

On this clone: The read ends 3 residues shy of where the CDR3 ends; the end is completed using the germline J gene. The chain carries TRBV4-1 and TRBJ1-1, with 9 nucleotides matching TRBD1. The CDR3 loop spans 13 amino acids. The germline V gene encodes CDR1 MGHRA and CDR2 YSYEKL. The chain's CDR3 is CASSPGQGREAFF. CDR3 DNA (partial): TGCGCCAGCAGCCCGGGACAGGGTAGAGAG.

Remarks on this clone: The sequenced fragment ends 3 residues before the CDR3 boundary, so the rest is inferred from the germline J gene. J is TRBJ2-2 and V is TRBV7-3; the match to TRBD2 covers 7 bases. This CDR3 comprises 16 residues. Trimming at V came to 2 bases and at J to 0 bases, leaving 3 bases not matched to a gene. Germline CDR1 and CDR2: SGHTA and FQGTGA. The CDR3 loop is CASSLLGGANTGELFF. CDR3 DNA (partial): TGTGCCAGCAGCTTATTGGGGGGGGCGAACACCGGGGAG.

As for this clone: The DNA ends 3 residues before the CDR3 does, and the rest of the CDR3 is filled in from the germline J gene. The chain has TRBV10-1 and TRBJ2-2; 12 bases fit TRBD1. The germline V gene has CDR1 WNHNN and CDR2 SYGVQD (reference sequence). This CDR3 has 16 amino acids. Losses at the gene ends were 6 bases for V and 5 bases for J; bases not matched to a gene: 7. The covered CDR3 bases are TGCGCCAGCAGCGGGACAGGGGGCGCGCGAACCGGGGAG. Translated: CASSGTGGARTGE. The entire CDR3 sequence reads CASSGTGGARTGELFF.

Turning to this clone: The read falls 3 residues short of the CDR3 end, and the missing part is taken from the germline J gene. The chain joins TRBV12-3 or TRBV12-4 to TRBJ1-2, with TRBD1 as a possible D gene (5 bases). The CDR3 totals 17 residues. V dropped 6 bases and J dropped 6 bases, with 26 bases sitting between them. CDR3 sequence reads: CASSLTRAHFGGDGYTF. Partial CDR3 DNA: TGTGCCAGCAGCCTGACCCGGGCTCACTTTGGAGGGGATGGC.

For this clone: The CDR3 is cut off 3 residues early in the read; its end comes from the germline J gene. The chain employs TRBV11-3 and TRBJ2-2, with 11 positions matching TRBD1. Per the germline V gene, CDR1 is SGHNT and CDR2 is YENEEA. This CDR3 is 14 amino acids long. The V and J ends lost 5 bases and 6 bases, in that order; junction bases with no gene match: 2. This CDR3 reads CASSPGQGAGELFF. The part of the CDR3 DNA that was read is TGTGCCAGCAGCCCGGGACAGGGGGCCGGGGAG.

On this clone itself: The CDR3 is cut off 3 residues early in the read; its end comes from the germline J gene. The chain links TRBV20-1 to TRBJ1-5; D unclear. The CDR3 sequence is 14 residues long. Trimming left V 2 bases short and J 0 bases short, with 8 bases between. Germline CDR1 DFQATT, CDR2 SNEGSKA (reference sequence). CDR3 DNA, as far as it was read: TGCAGTGCTAGATTCCCCCATAGCAATCAGCCC. It encodes CSARFPHSNQP. In full, the CDR3 is CSARFPHSNQPQHF.

About this clone: The observed sequence ends 3 residues before the CDR3 terminus, with the missing tail filled in from the germline J gene. The chain links TRBV20-1 to TRBJ1-4; D gene ambiguous. Germline loops: CDR1 DFQATT, CDR2 SNEGSKA (reference sequence). With 2 bases removed from V and 8 bases from J, the gap between germline ends came to 12 bases. CDR3 length: 13 residues. CDR3 DNA (partial): TGCAGTGCTAGAAACAGAAAGGAAGAAAAA. It codes for CSARNRKEEK. The complete CDR3 protein is CSARNRKEEKLFF.